This passage covers 2 T cell receptor beta chains from one sample sequenced in a study of T cells after yellow fever vaccination. Each CDR3 protein gets one entry after TCRdb re-called the 5' RACE reads with MiXCR. The profile covers about 320,000 distinct CDR3 sequences, with 3.5% to 4.5% appearing a single time and 15% to 20% taken by the ten largest. The sample here was PBMCs, taken 15 days after the yellow fever booster vaccination. These TCRs come from a man aged 18-30 years who received the YFV17D yellow fever vaccine.

This clonotype came up a few times. The chain carries TRBV11-3 and TRBJ2-1; D is ambiguous. Germline CDR1 SGHNT, CDR2 YENEEA. This CDR3 has 13 amino acids. V dropped 5 bases and J dropped 14 bases, with 19 bases sitting between them. The CDR3 protein is CASSTNNMAGKFF. DNA for the CDR3: TGTGCCAGCAGCACCAACAATATGGCAGGAAAGTTCTTC.

This rearrangement joins TRBV14 to TRBJ1-6; a possible D gene is TRBD1 (5 bases). From germline, CDR1 is SGHDN and CDR2 FVKESK. The CDR3 contains 13 residues. V lost 4 bases and J lost 14, with 15 bases in between. The CDR3 protein is CASSRDLQEALHF. The CDR3 DNA reads as TGTGCCAGCAGCCGGGATCTACAGGAGGCCCTCCACTTT.